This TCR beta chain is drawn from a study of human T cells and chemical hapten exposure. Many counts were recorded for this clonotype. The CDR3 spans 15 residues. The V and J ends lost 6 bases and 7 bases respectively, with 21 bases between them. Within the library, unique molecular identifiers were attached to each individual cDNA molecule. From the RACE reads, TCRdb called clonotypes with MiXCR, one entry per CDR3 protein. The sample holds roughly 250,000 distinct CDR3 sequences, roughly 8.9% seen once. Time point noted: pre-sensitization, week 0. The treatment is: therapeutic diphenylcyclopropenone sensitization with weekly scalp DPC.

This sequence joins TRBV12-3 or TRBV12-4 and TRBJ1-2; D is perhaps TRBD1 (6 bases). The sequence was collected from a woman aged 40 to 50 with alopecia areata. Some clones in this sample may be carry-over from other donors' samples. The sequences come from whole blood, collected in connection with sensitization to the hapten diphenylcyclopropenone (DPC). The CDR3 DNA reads TGTGCCAGCAGCCCTAGTCCGGGGACATCTCGTGGCTACACCTTC. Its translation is CASSPSPGTSRGYTF.